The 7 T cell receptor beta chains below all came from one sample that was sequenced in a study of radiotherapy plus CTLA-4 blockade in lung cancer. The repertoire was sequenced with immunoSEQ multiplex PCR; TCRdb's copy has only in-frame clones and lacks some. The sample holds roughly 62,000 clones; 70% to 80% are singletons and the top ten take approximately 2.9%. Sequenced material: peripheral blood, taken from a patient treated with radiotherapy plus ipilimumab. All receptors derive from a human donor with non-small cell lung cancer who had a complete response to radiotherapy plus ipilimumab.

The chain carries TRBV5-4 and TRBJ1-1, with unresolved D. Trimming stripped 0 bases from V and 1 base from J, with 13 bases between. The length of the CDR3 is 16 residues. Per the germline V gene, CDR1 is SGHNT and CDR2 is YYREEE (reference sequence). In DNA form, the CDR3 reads TGTGCCAGCAGCTTGGGGTTGTCCGGGAGGAACACTGAAGCTTTCTTT. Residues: CASSLGLSGRNTEAFF.

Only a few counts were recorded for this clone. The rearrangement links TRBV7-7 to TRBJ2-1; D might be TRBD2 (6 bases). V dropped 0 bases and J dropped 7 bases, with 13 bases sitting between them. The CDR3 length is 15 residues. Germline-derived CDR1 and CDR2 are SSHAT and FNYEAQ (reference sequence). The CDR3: CASSLAFGTRNEQFF. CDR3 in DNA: TGTGCCAGCAGCTTAGCTTTTGGGACTCGGAATGAGCAGTTCTTC. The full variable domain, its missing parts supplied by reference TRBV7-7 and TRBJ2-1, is GAGVSQSPRYKVTKRGQDVTLRCDPISSHATLYWYQQALGQGPEFLTYFNYEAQPDKSGLPSDRFSAERPEGSISTLTIQRTEQRDSAMYRCASSLAFGTRNEQFFGPGTRLTVL.

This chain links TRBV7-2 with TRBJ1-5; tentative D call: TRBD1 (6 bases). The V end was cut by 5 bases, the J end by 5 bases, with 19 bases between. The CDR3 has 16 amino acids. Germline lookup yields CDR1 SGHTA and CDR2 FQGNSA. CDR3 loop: CASSRDGQSRYQPQHF. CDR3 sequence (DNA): TGTGCCAGCAGCAGGGACGGACAGTCTCGCTATCAGCCCCAGCATTTT.

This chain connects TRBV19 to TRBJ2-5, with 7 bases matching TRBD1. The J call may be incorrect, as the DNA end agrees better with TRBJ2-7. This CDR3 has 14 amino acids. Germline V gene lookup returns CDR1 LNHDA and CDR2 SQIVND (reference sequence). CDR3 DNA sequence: TGTGCCAGTAGTATAGATTCGACAGGGACCGAGCAGTACTTC. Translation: CASSIDSTGTEQYF.

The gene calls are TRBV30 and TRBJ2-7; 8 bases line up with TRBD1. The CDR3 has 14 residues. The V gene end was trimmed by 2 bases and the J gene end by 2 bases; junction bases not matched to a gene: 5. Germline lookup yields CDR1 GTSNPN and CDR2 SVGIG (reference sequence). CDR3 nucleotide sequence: TGTGCCTGGAGTTTCCAGGGGGCGGCCTACGAGCAGTACTTC. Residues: CAWSFQGAAYEQYF.

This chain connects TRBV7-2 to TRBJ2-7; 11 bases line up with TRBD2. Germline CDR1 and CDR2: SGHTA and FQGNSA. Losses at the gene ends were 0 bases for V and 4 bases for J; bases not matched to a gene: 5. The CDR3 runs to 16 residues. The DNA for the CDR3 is TGTGCCAGCAGCTTAGCTGGGACTAGCGGTGGATACGAGCAGTACTTC. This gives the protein CASSLAGTSGGYEQYF.

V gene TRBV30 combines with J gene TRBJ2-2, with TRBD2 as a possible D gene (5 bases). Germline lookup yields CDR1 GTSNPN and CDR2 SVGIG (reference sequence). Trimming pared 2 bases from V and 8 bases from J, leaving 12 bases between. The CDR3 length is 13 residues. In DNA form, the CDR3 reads TGTGCCTGGAGTCGAGAGGGTACGGGGGAGCTGTTTTTT. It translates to CAWSREGTGELFF.